The clone carrying this TCR beta chain was seen a handful of times. The sample originates from a study of T cells after yellow fever vaccination. 5'RACE template switching produced TCR cDNA carrying a universal primer site and UMIs. TCRdb re-derived calls from the 5' RACE reads in MiXCR, one entry per CDR3 protein. The sample holds approximately 120,000 distinct CDR3 sequences, approximately 16% seen once. The length of the CDR3 is 17 residues. Germline loops: CDR1 MNHEY, CDR2 SVGAGI. The trim removed 4 bases at V and 2 bases at J, leaving 7 bases unmatched. The rearrangement links TRBV6-5 to TRBJ2-3; 12 nucleotides agree with TRBD1. Sample: CD8+ T cells sorted from PBMCs, taken 5 days after the yellow fever booster vaccination. The receptor comes from a man between 18 and 29 years old who received the YFV17D yellow fever vaccine. The CDR3 is CASSFPGTGGPTDTQYF. Here the CDR3 DNA reads TGTGCCAGCAGTTTCCCCGGGACAGGGGGCCCCACAGATACGCAGTATTTT.